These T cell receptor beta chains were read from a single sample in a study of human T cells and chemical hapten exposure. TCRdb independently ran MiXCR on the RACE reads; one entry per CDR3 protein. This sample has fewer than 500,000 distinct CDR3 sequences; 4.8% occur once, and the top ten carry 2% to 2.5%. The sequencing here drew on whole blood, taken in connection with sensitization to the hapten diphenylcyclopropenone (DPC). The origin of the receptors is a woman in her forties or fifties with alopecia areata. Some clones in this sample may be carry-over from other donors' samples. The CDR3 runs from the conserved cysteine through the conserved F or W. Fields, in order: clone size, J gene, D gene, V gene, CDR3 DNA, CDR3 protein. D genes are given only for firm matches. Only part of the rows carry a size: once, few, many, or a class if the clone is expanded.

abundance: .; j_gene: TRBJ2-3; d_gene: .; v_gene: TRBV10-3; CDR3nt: TGTGCCATCAGTACCCCGGAGAGGAATACAGATACGCAGTATTTT; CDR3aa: CAISTPERNTDTQYF
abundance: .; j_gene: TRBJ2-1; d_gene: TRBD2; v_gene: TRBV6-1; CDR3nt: TGTGCCAGCAGTCCGACCCCGGGACTAGCGGGAGGCATTGAGCAGTTCTTC; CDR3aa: CASSPTPGLAGGIEQFF
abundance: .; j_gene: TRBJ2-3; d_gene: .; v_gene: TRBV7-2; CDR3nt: TGTGCCAGCAGCTTAGCTAGTGGCGGGGGCCCCACAGATACGCAGTATTTT; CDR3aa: CASSLASGGGPTDTQYF
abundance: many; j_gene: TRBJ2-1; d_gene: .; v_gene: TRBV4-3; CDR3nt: TGCGCCAGCCAACCGACACTACGGTACAATGAGCAGTTCTTC; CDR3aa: CASQPTLRYNEQFF
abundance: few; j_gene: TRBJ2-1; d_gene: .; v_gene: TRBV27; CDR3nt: TGTGCCAGCAGCCCCCGGAGGGGGGGTAACAATGAGCAGTTCTTC; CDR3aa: CASSPRRGGNNEQFF
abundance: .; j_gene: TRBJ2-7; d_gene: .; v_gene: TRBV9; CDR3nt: TGTGCCAGCAGCGGGGCCCCGGGACGCCGCCCTACCGAGCAGTACTTC; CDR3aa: CASSGAPGRRPTEQYF
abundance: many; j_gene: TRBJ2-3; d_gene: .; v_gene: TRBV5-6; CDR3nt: TGTGCCAGCAGCTTGCAGGTGGATACGCAGTATTTT; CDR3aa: CASSLQVDTQYF
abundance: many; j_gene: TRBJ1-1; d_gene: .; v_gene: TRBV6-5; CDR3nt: TGTGCCAGCTCATCGAGAGGACTGAACACTGAAGCTTTCTTT; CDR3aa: CASSSRGLNTEAFF
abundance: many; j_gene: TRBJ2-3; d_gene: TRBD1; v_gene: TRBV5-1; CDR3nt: TGCGCCAGCAGCTTAGAGGGACAGGGGGCCGGAGATACGCAGTATTTT; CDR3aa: CASSLEGQGAGDTQYF
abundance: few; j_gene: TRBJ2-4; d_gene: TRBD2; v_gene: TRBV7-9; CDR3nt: TGTGCCAGCAGCTTACTAGCGGCCACCAAAAACATTCAGTACTTC; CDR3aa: CASSLLAATKNIQYF
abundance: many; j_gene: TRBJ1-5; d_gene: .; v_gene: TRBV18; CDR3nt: TGTGCCAGCTCACAGCAGGGTAGCAATCAGCCCCAGCATTTT; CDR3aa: CASSQQGSNQPQHF
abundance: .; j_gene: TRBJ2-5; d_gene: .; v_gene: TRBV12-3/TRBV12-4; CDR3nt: TGTGCCACCTCGACAGGGAGGCAAGAGACCCAGTACTTC; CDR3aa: CATSTGRQETQYF
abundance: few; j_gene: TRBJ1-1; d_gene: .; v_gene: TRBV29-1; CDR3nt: TGCAGCGTTGCACGGGACAAAGCTGAAGCTTTCTTT; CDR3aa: CSVARDKAEAFF
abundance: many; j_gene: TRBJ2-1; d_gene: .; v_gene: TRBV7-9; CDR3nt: TGTGCCAGCAGCCCGCCACCGGAGCAGTTCTTC; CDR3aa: CASSPPPEQFF
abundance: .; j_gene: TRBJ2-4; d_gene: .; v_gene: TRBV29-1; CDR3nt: TGCAGCGTTGCGGGCAGTCCAATAGCCAAAAACATTCAGTACTTC; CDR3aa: CSVAGSPIAKNIQYF
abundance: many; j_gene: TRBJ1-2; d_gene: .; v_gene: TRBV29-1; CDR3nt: TGCAGCGGGCAGGGGCAGGATGGCTACACCTTC; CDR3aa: CSGQGQDGYTF
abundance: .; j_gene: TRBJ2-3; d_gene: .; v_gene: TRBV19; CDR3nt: TGTGCCAGTTCGCAACGCGGGTCTAGCACAGATACGCAGTATTTT; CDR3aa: CASSQRGSSTDTQYF
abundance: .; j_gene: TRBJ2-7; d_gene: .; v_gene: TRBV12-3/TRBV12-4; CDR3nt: TGTGCCAGCAGTCTTAGAGCGGTCTCCTACGAGCAGTACTTC; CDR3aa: CASSLRAVSYEQYF
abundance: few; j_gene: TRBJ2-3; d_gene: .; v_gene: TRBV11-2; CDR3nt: TGTGCCAGCGCAGAAGATACGCAGTATTTT; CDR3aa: CASAEDTQYF
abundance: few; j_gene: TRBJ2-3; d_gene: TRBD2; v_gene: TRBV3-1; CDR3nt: TGTGCCAGCAGCCGGGAACTAGCGGAGTTAGATACGCAGTATTTT; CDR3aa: CASSRELAELDTQYF
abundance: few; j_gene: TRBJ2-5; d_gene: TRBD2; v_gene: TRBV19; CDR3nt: TGTGCCAGTAGTATAAGCTCGGCGGGGGGGGAGGAGACCCAGTACTTC; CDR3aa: CASSISSAGGEETQYF
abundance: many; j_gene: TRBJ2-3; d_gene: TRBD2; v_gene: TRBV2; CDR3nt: TGTGCCAGCAGTGGAATATTAGCGGGGGCAGATACGCAGTATTTT; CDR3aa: CASSGILAGADTQYF
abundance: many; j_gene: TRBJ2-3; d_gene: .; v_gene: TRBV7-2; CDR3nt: TGTGCCAGCAGCTCCCCCTTCCCCGGGCATTTGTTAGATACGCAGTATTTT; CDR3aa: CASSSPFPGHLLDTQYF
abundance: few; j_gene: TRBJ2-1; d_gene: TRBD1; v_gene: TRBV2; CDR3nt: TGTGCCAGTTCGGGACAGGCCTACTACAATGAGCAGTTCTTC; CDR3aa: CASSGQAYYNEQFF
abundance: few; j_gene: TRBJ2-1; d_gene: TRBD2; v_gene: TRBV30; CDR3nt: TGTGCCTGGAGCGATAGCGGGAGTTCCTACAATGAGCAGTTCTTC; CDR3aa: CAWSDSGSSYNEQFF
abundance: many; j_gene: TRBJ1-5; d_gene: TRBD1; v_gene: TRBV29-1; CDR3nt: TGCAGCGTTAAATCCGGGACAGGGGAACAGCCCCAGCATTTT; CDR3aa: CSVKSGTGEQPQHF
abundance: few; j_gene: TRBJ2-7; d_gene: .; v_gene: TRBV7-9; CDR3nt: TGTGCCAGCAGCTCGGGGACCCAGACGGGAGAGCAGTACTTC; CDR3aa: CASSSGTQTGEQYF
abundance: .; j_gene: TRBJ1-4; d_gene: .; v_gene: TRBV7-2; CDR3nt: TGTGCCAGCAGCTTAGAGTCCCCAGCCGGCGGCGAAAAACTGTTTTTT; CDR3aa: CASSLESPAGGEKLFF
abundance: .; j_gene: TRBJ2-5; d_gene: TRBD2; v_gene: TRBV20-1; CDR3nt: TGCAGTGCGCCGCATCTAGCGGACCAAGAGACCCAGTACTTC; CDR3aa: CSAPHLADQETQYF
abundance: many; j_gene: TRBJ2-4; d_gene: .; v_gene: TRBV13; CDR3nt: TGTGCCAGCAGCTTATCGGTGTCCATTCAGTACTTC; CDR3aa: CASSLSVSIQYF
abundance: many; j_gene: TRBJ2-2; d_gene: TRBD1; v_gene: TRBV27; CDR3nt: TGTGCCAGCAGTCCGACAGGGGGCGCGGTCCCCGGGGAGCTGTTTTTT; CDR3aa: CASSPTGGAVPGELFF
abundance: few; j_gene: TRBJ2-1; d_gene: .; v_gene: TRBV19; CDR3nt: TGTGCCAGTAGTATAGATCACAACGCTACCTTC; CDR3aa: CASSIDHNATF
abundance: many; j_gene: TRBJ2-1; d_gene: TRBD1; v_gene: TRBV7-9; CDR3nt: TGTGCCAGCAGCTTAGAAGACAGGGTGGGTGAGCAGTTCTTC; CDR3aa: CASSLEDRVGEQFF
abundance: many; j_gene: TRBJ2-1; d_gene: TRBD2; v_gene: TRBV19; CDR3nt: TGTGCCAGTCGGGGGGTCGGGCCCCACAATGAGCAGTTCTTC; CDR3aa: CASRGVGPHNEQFF
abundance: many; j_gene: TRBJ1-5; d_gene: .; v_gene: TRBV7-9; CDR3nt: TGTGCCAGCAGCTCAACAGGGTTAGATCAGCCCCAGCATTTT; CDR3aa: CASSSTGLDQPQHF
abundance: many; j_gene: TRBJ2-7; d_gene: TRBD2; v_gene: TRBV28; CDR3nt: TGTGCCAGCAGTTTCGGGGGGGGCTCCTACGAGCAGTACTTC; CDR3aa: CASSFGGGSYEQYF
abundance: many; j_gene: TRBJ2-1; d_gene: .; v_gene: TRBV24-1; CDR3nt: TGTGCCACCAGTGACAGCAGATGGGGGGCAGACAATGAGCAGTTCTTC; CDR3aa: CATSDSRWGADNEQFF
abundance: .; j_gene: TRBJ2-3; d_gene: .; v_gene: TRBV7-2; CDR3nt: TGTGCCAGCAGCTCTTCCGGGAACACAGATACGCAGTATTTT; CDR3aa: CASSSSGNTDTQYF
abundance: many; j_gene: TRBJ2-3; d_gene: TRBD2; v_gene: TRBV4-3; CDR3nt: TGCGCCAGCAGCAGGGGCGGGGGGAGCACAGATACGCAGTATTTT; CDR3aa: CASSRGGGSTDTQYF
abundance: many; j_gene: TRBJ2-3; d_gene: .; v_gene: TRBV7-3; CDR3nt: TGTGCCAGCAGCCCGGGAGCGTTTGATACGCAGTATTTT; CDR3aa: CASSPGAFDTQYF
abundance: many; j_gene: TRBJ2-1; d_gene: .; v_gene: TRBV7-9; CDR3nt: TGTGCCAGCAGCCCCGTTAGGGTAGCAGGGGACAATGAGCAGTTCTTC; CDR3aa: CASSPVRVAGDNEQFF
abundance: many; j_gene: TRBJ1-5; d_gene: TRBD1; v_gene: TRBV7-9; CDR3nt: TGTGCCAGCAGCCCGGACCCTGGACAGGGCAATCAGCCCCAGCATTTT; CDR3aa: CASSPDPGQGNQPQHF
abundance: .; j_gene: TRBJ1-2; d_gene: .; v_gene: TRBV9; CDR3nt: TGTGCCAGCAGCGCACAGAGCTATGGCTACACCTTC; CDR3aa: CASSAQSYGYTF
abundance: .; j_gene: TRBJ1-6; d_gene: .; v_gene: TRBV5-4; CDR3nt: TGTGCCAGCAGCTTCGTAGATCTTAATTCACCCCTCCACTTT; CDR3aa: CASSFVDLNSPLHF